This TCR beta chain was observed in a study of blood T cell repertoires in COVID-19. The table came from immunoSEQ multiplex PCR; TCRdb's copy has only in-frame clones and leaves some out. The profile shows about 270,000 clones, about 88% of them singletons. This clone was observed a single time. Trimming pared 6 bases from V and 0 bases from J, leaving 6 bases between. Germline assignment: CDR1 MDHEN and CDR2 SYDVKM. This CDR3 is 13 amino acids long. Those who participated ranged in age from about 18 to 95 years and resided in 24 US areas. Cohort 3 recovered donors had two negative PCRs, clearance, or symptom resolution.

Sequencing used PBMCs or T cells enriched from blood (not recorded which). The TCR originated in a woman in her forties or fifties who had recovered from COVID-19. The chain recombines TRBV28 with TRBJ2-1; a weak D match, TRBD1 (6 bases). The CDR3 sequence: CASRGGSYNEQFF. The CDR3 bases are TGTGCCAGCAGAGGGGGCTCCTACAATGAGCAGTTCTTC.